This TCR beta chain was sequenced for a study of PD-L1 blockade in urothelial cancer. Across the study: About 90% of the roughly 29 patients were men who had bladder-origin urothelial cancer.

Study-wide results and limits: Below-median pretreatment blood TCR clonality was a predictor of better survival.

Measured with immunoSEQ multiplex PCR; TCRdb has only the in-frame clones, and not every one. Of more than 55,000 clones in the sample, approximately 86% were seen once. Patient disease was locally advanced or metastatic urothelial carcinoma. On this clone: As yet, its antigen is unknown.

CDR1 is MNHNS and CDR2 is SASEGT in the germline V gene. CDR3 length: 11 residues. Trimming shortened V by 6 bases and J by 6 bases, and 8 bases separated the two germline ends. This TCR derives from a man aged 50 or older with urothelial cancer. The chain carries TRBV6-1 and TRBJ1-1; no firm D call. The material was PBMCs, obtained around atezolizumab (anti-PD-L1) treatment. The CDR3 bases are TGTGCCAGCAGCGCTTACTCTGAAGCTTTCTTT. Translating it yields CASSAYSEAFF.